This TCR beta chain was retrieved from a study of human thymus T cells. The donors were infants in Finland with congenital heart defects, otherwise immunologically healthy. Only four of the eight donors provided a 0.5-1 mL blood sample. No fixed cell number was used; all available blood leukocytes supplied DNA. As to this clone: The antigen is unknown.

Study-level results: Repertoires sampled from thymus and blood appeared biased in V and J gene usage.

Assay used: immunoSEQ multiplex PCR; TCRdb lists only in-frame clones, some missing. This sample has about 50,000 clones, with approximately 95% found just once. This clonotype was sampled from a girl in the first two years of life with a congenital heart defect but otherwise immunologically healthy. Material for sequencing was blood.

In DNA, the CDR3 is TGTGCCACCAGCAGAGGACAGGGCCCACTAGCTAACTATGGCTACACCTTC. Amino acid sequence: CATSRGQGPLANYGYTF. The genes are TRBV15 and TRBJ1-2, with 7 positions matching TRBD1. Germline V gene lookup returns CDR1 LNHNV and CDR2 YYDKDF (reference sequence). V shed 1 base and J 0 bases; nucleotides not matched to a gene: 8. The CDR3 extends over 17 amino acids.